The T cell receptor beta chain under discussion was sequenced for a study of T cell clonality in common variable immunodeficiency. This clone was detected many times. The CDR3 end is not reached by the read, which stops 3 residues before it; the germline J gene fills it in. V dropped 2 bases and J dropped 5; count of bases not matched to a gene: 6. Per germline, CDR1 MNHNS and CDR2 SASEGT. The CDR3 is 14 residues long. The table came from immunoSEQ multiplex PCR; TCRdb's copy has only in-frame clones and leaves some out. The sample gives under 50,000 clones, none seen only once, and the top ten clones hold about 2.2%.

The genes are TRBV6-1 and TRBJ2-7, with 7 bases aligning to TRBD1. This TCR was sampled from a person aged 18 to 75 in good health. Sequenced material: peripheral blood mononuclear cells. The part of the CDR3 DNA that was read is TGTGCCAGCAGTGAACCCGGGACAGATCACGAG. This gives the protein CASSEPGTDHE. The CDR3, in full, reads CASSEPGTDHEQYF.